Presented here are 20 T cell receptor beta chains from one specimen sequenced in a study of Ad26.COV2.S vaccination and SARS-CoV-2 variants. Treatment given: 15 to 20 received Ad26.COV2.S at low or high dose, single or two shots; about 5 received placebo; per-sample allocation not given. On day 63 after the first injection, vaccine and placebo recipients gave samples. The table came from immunoSEQ multiplex PCR; TCRdb's copy has only in-frame clones and leaves some out. The repertoire has approximately 420,000 clones, 88% of them found once; the top ten carry roughly 4%. This specimen consisted of peripheral blood, obtained in a trial of Ad26.COV2.S vaccine versus placebo. All receptors derive from a person aged 18-60 years who received the Ad26.COV2.S COVID-19 vaccine or a placebo.

This clone was seen more than once but under ten times. The V gene is TRBV19, the J gene TRBJ1-1; D call uncertain. The length of the CDR3 is 12 residues. The V gene lost 4 bases and the J gene lost 7 bases, with 10 bases spanning the gap. Germline CDR1 reads LNHDA; CDR2 reads SQIVND (reference sequence). CDR3 sequence (DNA): TGTGCCAGTAGTAGTCGGGAACTTGAAGCTTTCTTT. This encodes CASSSRELEAFF.

J is TRBJ1-1 and V is TRBV7-6, with unresolved D. V was shortened by 6 bases and J by 2 bases, with 10 bases between the two germline ends. The CDR3 has 13 amino acids. Germline CDR1 SGHVS, CDR2 FNYEAQ. This CDR3 is CASRSRQNTEAFF. DNA for the CDR3: TGTGCCAGCAGATCCCGACAAAACACTGAAGCTTTCTTT.

The chain couples TRBV6-5 to TRBJ2-3; 11 bases align to TRBD1. The CDR3 runs 15 residues. Germline V gene lookup returns CDR1 MNHEY and CDR2 SVGAGI. Unmatched junction bases numbered 6, after V lost 6 bases and J lost 4 bases. This CDR3 is CASSPGQGGADTQYF. The CDR3 nucleotides read TGTGCCAGCAGCCCGGGACAGGGGGGCGCAGATACGCAGTATTTT.

The rearrangement joins TRBV4-1 to TRBJ1-3; 7 bases match TRBD1. Germline CDR1 is MGHRA and CDR2 is YSYEKL. The V segment lost 3 bases and the J segment 3 bases; nucleotides outside the gene matches: 8. This CDR3 has 16 amino acids. The CDR3 here is CASSHDDREGGNTIYF. Written as DNA, the CDR3 is TGCGCCAGCAGCCACGACGACAGGGAAGGTGGAAACACCATATATTTT.

This chain joins TRBV7-8 and TRBJ1-3; no definite D call. The germline V gene has CDR1 SGHVS and CDR2 FQNEAQ. The CDR3 covers 12 residues. The V and J ends lost 4 bases and 8 bases respectively, with 9 bases between them. The CDR3 reads CASSSGSHTIYF. In DNA, the CDR3 is TGTGCCAGCAGCTCAGGCAGCCACACCATATATTTT.

The CDR3 here is CASSGIKRGEPYEQYF. CDR3 sequence (DNA): TGTGCCAGCAGTGGAATAAAGCGGGGGGAACCCTACGAGCAGTACTTC. The chain couples TRBV28 to TRBJ2-7, with 9 nucleotides matching TRBD2. CDR3 length: 16 amino acids. Per germline, CDR1 MDHEN and CDR2 SYDVKM. The J segment lost 2 bases and the V segment lost 5 bases, leaving 10 bases of the junction unmatched.

This sequence joins TRBV6-2 or TRBV6-3 and TRBJ2-3, with D perhaps TRBD2 (6 bases). Germline CDR1 and CDR2: MNHEY and SVGEGT. V was shortened by 0 bases and J by 2 bases, with 12 bases between the two germline ends. CDR3 length: 16 residues. CDR3 sequence (DNA): TGTGCCAGCAGTTACTCCCTAGCGCAGATCACAGATACGCAGTATTTT. It encodes CASSYSLAQITDTQYF.

This chain links TRBV9 with TRBJ2-2; D perhaps matches TRBD1 (6 bases). Germline CDR1 SGDLS, CDR2 YYNGEE. The V end lost 4 bases, the J end lost 0 bases, and 10 bases lay between the germline ends. This CDR3 spans 15 amino acids. The CDR3 is CASSTGTTNTGELFF. DNA for the CDR3: TGTGCCAGCAGCACAGGGACAACGAACACCGGGGAGCTGTTTTTT. Drawing the rest from reference TRBV9 and TRBJ2-2, the complete variable domain is DSGVTQTPKHLITATGQRVTLRCSPRSGDLSVYWYQQSLDQGLQFLIQYYNGEERAKGNILERFSAQQFPDLHSELNLSSLELGDSALYFCASSTGTTNTGELFFGEGSRLTVL.

This clone was seen only once. J is TRBJ2-7 and V is TRBV7-2, with D perhaps assigned TRBD1 or TRBD2 (7 bases each). V was pared by 8 bases and J by 2 bases, with 16 bases between. The germline V gene encodes CDR1 SGHTA and CDR2 FQGNSA. This CDR3 comprises 14 residues. CDR3 loop: CASGRDRVPYEQYF. The CDR3, as DNA: TGTGCCAGCGGGAGGGACAGAGTGCCCTACGAGCAGTACTTC.

V usage is TRBV11-2 and J usage is TRBJ1-6, with unresolved D. Germline values: CDR1 SGHAT, CDR2 FQNNGV. Trimming shortened V by 11 bases and J by 0 bases, and 8 bases separated the two germline ends. There are 13 residues in the CDR3. The CDR3 protein is CAVESSYNSPLHF. CDR3 nucleotide sequence: TGTGCCGTGGAAAGCTCCTATAATTCACCCCTCCACTTT.

The chain couples TRBV7-9 to TRBJ2-3; D is possibly TRBD2 (5 bases). CDR1 SEHNR and CDR2 FQNEAQ come from the germline V gene (reference sequence). V was cut by 5 bases and J by 0 bases, with 12 bases left in between. The CDR3 spans 15 residues. In DNA, the CDR3 is TGTGCCAGCAGCGAACGCCAGCGGAGCACAGATACGCAGTATTTT. Its protein product is CASSERQRSTDTQYF.

V and J are TRBV10-3 and TRBJ2-2, with TRBD1 matching over 12 bases. The CDR3 has 17 residues. The junction had 7 bases not matched to a gene; V was cut back by 6 bases and J by 2 bases. Germline loops: CDR1 ENHRY, CDR2 SYGVKD. CDR3 sequence reads: CAISQGQGAANTGELFF. The CDR3 nucleotides read TGTGCCATCAGCCAGGGACAGGGGGCAGCAAACACCGGGGAGCTGTTTTTT.

The rearrangement joins TRBV7-2 to TRBJ2-1; 9 nucleotides match TRBD2. Trimming at V came to 5 bases and at J to 2 bases, leaving 7 bases not matched to a gene. The CDR3 has 16 amino acids. Germline values: CDR1 SGHTA, CDR2 FQGNSA. The CDR3 region is CASSPVSSGAYNEQFF. CDR3 DNA: TGTGCCAGCAGCCCCGTTTCTAGCGGGGCCTACAATGAGCAGTTCTTC. Looking up the rest from reference TRBV7-2 and TRBJ2-1 gives the full variable domain: GAGVSQSPSNKVTEKGKDVELRCDPISGHTALYWYRQSLGQGLEFLIYFQGNSAPDKSGLPSDRFSAERTGGSVSTLTIQRTQQEDSAVYLCASSPVSSGAYNEQFFGPGTRLTVL.

The chain is built from TRBV6-2 or TRBV6-3 and TRBJ2-6; TRBD2 might be the D (6 bases). The germline gives CDR1 MNHEY, CDR2 SVGEGT. Trimming left V 4 bases short and J 1 base short, with 14 bases between. The CDR3 extends over 17 amino acids. DNA for the CDR3: TGTGCCAGCAGTTTCAGGGAAGGGAGGTCTGGGGCCAACGTCCTGACTTTC. This translates into CASSFREGRSGANVLTF.

The chain couples TRBV28 to TRBJ1-6; TRBD1 aligns across 7 bases. Germline V gene lookup returns CDR1 MDHEN and CDR2 SYDVKM. The CDR3 covers 16 residues. V lost 7 bases, J lost 3 bases, and 9 bases stayed unmatched. CDR3 nucleotides: TGTGCCAGCACCCCCTCGGGGACAGTCTATAATTCACCCCTCCACTTT. Amino acid sequence: CASTPSGTVYNSPLHF.

The rearrangement links TRBV7-9 to TRBJ2-5; possibly TRBD1 or TRBD2 for D (5 bases each). Germline values: CDR1 SEHNR, CDR2 FQNEAQ (reference sequence). The CDR3 contains 15 residues. Between the trimmed V and J ends, which lost 3 bases and 3 bases, there was a span of 14 bases. In nucleotides, the CDR3 is TGTGCCAGCAGCTTCGTACTAGAAGGGGAAGAGACCCAGTACTTC. This sequence encodes CASSFVLEGEETQYF.

This chain links TRBV4-3 with TRBJ2-1; maybe TRBD2 (6 bases). Per germline, CDR1 LGHNA and CDR2 YSLEER. V lost 0 bases to trimming and J lost 8 bases, with 17 bases between them. This CDR3 comprises 16 residues. The CDR3 protein is CASSQDWRGGSYEQFF. The DNA of the CDR3 is TGCGCCAGCAGCCAAGATTGGAGGGGTGGGTCGTATGAGCAGTTCTTC.

This clone was seen a handful of times. This sequence joins TRBV19 and TRBJ2-1; 12 bases are shared with TRBD1. The germline V gene encodes CDR1 LNHDA and CDR2 SQIVND (reference sequence). The CDR3 is 16 amino acids. With 4 bases clipped from V and 9 bases from J, the junction kept 10 bases outside the gene matches. CDR3 nucleotide sequence: TGTGCCAGTAGTACCGTTCGGGACAGGGGGCGGGTTGAGCAGTTCTTC. As protein: CASSTVRDRGRVEQFF.

This rearrangement joins TRBV7-2 to TRBJ1-1, with 8 bases lining up with TRBD1. After removal of 3 bases from V and 7 bases from J, the junction contained 10 bases not matched to a gene. The germline V gene has CDR1 SGHTA and CDR2 FQGNSA. This CDR3 spans 15 amino acids. The CDR3 reads CASSFLIRGQGEAFF. The CDR3 region has the DNA TGTGCCAGCAGCTTTTTGATCAGGGGGCAAGGTGAAGCTTTCTTT.

The chain carries TRBV4-1 and TRBJ1-1; no definite D call. Germline V gene sequence: CDR1 MGHRA, CDR2 YSYEKL. With 0 bases removed from V and 1 base from J, the gap between germline ends came to 9 bases. The CDR3 has 15 residues. The CDR3 reads CASSQDWVGNTEAFF. CDR3 nucleotide sequence: TGCGCCAGCAGCCAAGATTGGGTCGGGAACACTGAAGCTTTCTTT.